This T cell receptor (beta chain) emerged from a study of blood T cells in healthy people across ages (dated by TCRdb to about 2015). For the study in its entirety: In model experiments, template switching captured about one uniquely barcoded TCR beta cDNA molecule for every two T cells. Age-related changes in TCR beta repertoire diversity were measured in the study by deep sequencing normalized with unique cDNA molecular identifiers. Donors were grouped into four age groups: young (average roughly 15 years), middle-aged (about 40), aged (62) and long-lived (approximately 81). To avoid experimental bias, donors of different ages were randomly spread across the sequencing lanes. The study analyzed two additional independent replicas of 1 million unique cDNA reads from the same blood draw for two donors, one aged 18 to 29 and one aged 80 or older. Here is what the overall study found, with its caveats: A strong correlation was found between observed TCR beta diversity and the percentage of naive T cells measured by flow cytometry. Total diversity estimates from one million sequenced T cells were considered lower bounds and underestimates. The CMV infection status of donors was not known, potentially confounding age-related changes in expanded clonotypes. Observed TCR beta diversity per million T cells fell roughly linearly with age, and a significant reduction was already apparent by age approximately 40. Compared with the aged group, the long-lived group had more naive CD4+ T cells, fewer expanded clones and increased TCR diversity, a pattern suggesting age selection. Conclusive comparison of naive and antigen-experienced compartments was prevented by the profiling of bulk unsorted PBMCs.

Systemically healthy Caucasian individuals from Russia, approximately 39 in total and aged about 6 to 100 years, were included as donors. About 9.6 milliliters of peripheral blood were collected from each donor into EDTA-treated Vacutainer tubes. Ficoll-Paque density-gradient centrifugation was used to isolate PBMCs, with at least 7 million per sample. Trizol reagent was used to extract total RNA from the PBMCs, yielding at least 5.5 micrograms per sample. Naive CD45RAhigh/CD27high T cell percentages were measured by flow cytometry on a PBMC aliquot from every donor. This clonotype came up a few times. The clone's antigen remains unknown. The record has no base qualities; no much larger clone is one base away. Receptor libraries were prepared by 5' RACE. TCRdb records Illumina HiSeq 2500 as the sequencer. A second PCR of roughly 6 to 12 cycles was run with a J-beta primer mix and a sample-barcoded 5' primer. Each TCR beta cDNA molecule received a unique molecular identifier from a template-switch 5' adaptor carrying 12 random nucleotides. Each sample yielded at least 3 million CDR3-containing paired-end reads. The Mint cDNA synthesis kit, primed by a TRBC-specific oligonucleotide, was used to synthesize first-strand cDNA from all RNA. After uracil-DNA glycosylase treatment, a first 18-cycle PCR used universal primers M1SS and BC2_uni_R on all cDNA. The authors' analysis ran thus. Normalization of each sample was performed by random selection of 1 million high-quality reads, each carrying a distinct molecular identifier. Instead of being binned into consensus sequences, reads with shared molecular identifiers were discarded. MiTCR, with a Q25 quality threshold and the strictest error-elimination algorithm, was used for CDR3 identification, clonotype clustering and error correction. A nonparametric unseen species model with Euler transformation was used to estimate a lower bound on total TCR beta diversity. Through fastp at Q25 and MiXCR, TCRdb rebuilt clones from the public reads, retaining in-frame beta chains. One record per CDR3 amino acid sequence lists the most common genes and DNA. The V and J calls were determined by TCRdb, not by the authors. The sample includes some 700,000 distinct CDR3 sequences, with 43% observed a single time. The ten largest clones capture around a fifth of the sample.

This receptor was identified in a woman between 55 and 75 years old in good health. What was sequenced was blood.

This receptor carries the CDR3 CASSQRTSVGGTQYF. At the DNA level, the sequence is TGCGCCAGCAGCCAAAGAACCAGCGTCGGGGGGACCCAGTACTTC. The rearrangement joined TRBV4-3 to TRBJ2-5; the D gene is possibly TRBD2, with 6 bases matching. From the germline V gene, CDR1 is LGHNA and CDR2 is YSLEER. CDR3 length: 15 amino acids, cysteine to phenylalanine. The entry retains the CDR3 DNA only, 45 bases that are in frame from base 1. V is shortened by 2 bases, J by 7 bases, and the region joining them spans 17 bases.